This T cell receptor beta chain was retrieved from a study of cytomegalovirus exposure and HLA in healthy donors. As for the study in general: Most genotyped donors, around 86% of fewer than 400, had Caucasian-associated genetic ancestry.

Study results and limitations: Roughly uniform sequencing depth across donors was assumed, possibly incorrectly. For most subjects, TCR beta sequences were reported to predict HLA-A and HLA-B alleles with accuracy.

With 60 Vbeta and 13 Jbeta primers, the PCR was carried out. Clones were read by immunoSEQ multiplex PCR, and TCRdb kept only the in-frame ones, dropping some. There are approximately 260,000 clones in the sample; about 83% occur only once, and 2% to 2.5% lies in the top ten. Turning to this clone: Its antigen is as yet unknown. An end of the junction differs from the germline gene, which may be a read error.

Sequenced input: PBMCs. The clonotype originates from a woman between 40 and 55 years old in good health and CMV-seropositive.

The CDR3 DNA follows: TGTGCCAGTAGGGGGTCTGGGGCCAACGGCCTGACTTTC. This sequence encodes CASRGSGANGLTF. This chain joins TRBV7-3 and TRBJ2-6; perhaps TRBD1 as D (6 bases). The CDR3 consists of 13 residues. Germline CDR1 is SGHTA and CDR2 is FQGTGA.